One sample yielded the 23 T cell receptor beta chains listed below, sequenced in a study of blood T cell repertoires in COVID-19. Generated by immunoSEQ multiplex PCR, the TCRdb table keeps only in-frame clones and is missing some. The profile shows some 310,000 clones, nearly 90% of them singletons. The sequencing sample was made of peripheral blood. These receptors originate from a woman aged 40 to 50 with COVID-19, enrolled during active disease.

The chain couples TRBV18 to TRBJ1-6, with TRBD1 as a possible D gene (5 bases). V was shortened by 6 bases and J by 10 bases, with 19 bases between the two germline ends. The CDR3 extends over 15 amino acids. CDR1 is KGHSH, CDR2 LQKENI, per germline. The CDR3 region is CASSPLGEGNSPLHF. Written as DNA, the CDR3 is TGTGCCAGCTCTCCCTTGGGGGAGGGAAACTCACCCCTCCACTTT.

The chain combines TRBV6-5 with TRBJ2-7; TRBD1 aligns across 9 bases. Germline V gives CDR1 MNHEY, CDR2 SVGAGI. This CDR3 comprises 14 residues. The V and J ends lost 2 bases and 3 bases, in that order; junction bases with no gene match: 2. As DNA, the CDR3 is TGTGCCAGCAGTTACCGACAGGGGGTCTACGAGCAGTACTTC. It codes for CASSYRQGVYEQYF.

The chain uses TRBV27 and TRBJ2-2, with TRBD2 identical over 12 bases. Germline trimming cut 6 bases from V and 0 bases from J; bases unmatched to any gene: 14. Germline V gives CDR1 MNHEY, CDR2 SMNVEV (reference sequence). CDR3 length: 20 residues. The CDR3, as DNA: TGTGCCAGCAGCTCTTTAATCGGGACTAGCGGGTTAACGAACACCGGGGAGCTGTTTTTT. It specifies CASSSLIGTSGLTNTGELFF.

The chain recombines TRBV7-2 with TRBJ2-7; 9 nucleotides match TRBD2. The germline V gene encodes CDR1 SGHTA and CDR2 FQGNSA. V shed 1 base, J shed 6 bases, and the junction held 10 bases outside the gene matches. The length of the CDR3 is 16 residues. CDR3 residues: CASSLDIAGVIIEQYF. The CDR3 DNA follows: TGTGCCAGCAGCTTAGATATAGCGGGAGTAATAATCGAGCAGTACTTC.

The V and J genes are TRBV7-2 and TRBJ1-5; TRBD1 might be the D (6 bases). Trimming left V 2 bases short and J 2 bases short, with 10 bases between. Germline V gene lookup returns CDR1 SGHTA and CDR2 FQGNSA. The CDR3 consists of 15 residues. CDR3 DNA sequence: TGTGCCAGCAGCTTAATGGCAGGGGGCAATCAGCCCCAGCATTTT. It codes for CASSLMAGGNQPQHF. Variable domain in full (rest from reference TRBV7-2 and TRBJ1-5): GAGVSQSPSNKVTEKGKDVELRCDPISGHTALYWYRQSLGQGLEFLIYFQGNSAPDKSGLPSDRFSAERTGGSVSTLTIQRTQQEDSAVYLCASSLMAGGNQPQHFGDGTRLSIL.

This clone was seen a few times. J is TRBJ2-5 and V is TRBV7-9; D gene uncertain. CDR1 SEHNR and CDR2 FQNEAQ come from the germline V gene (reference sequence). The CDR3 consists of 14 residues. The germline V and J ends were trimmed by 1 base and 5 bases, with 11 bases remaining between them. This CDR3 reads CASSLGSGIETQYF. The CDR3 nucleotides read TGTGCCAGCAGCTTAGGGTCGGGTATCGAGACCCAGTACTTC.

V and J are TRBV28 and TRBJ1-5; D uncertain. Per germline, CDR1 MDHEN and CDR2 SYDVKM. The V gene lost 7 bases and the J gene lost 4 bases, with 14 bases spanning the gap. This CDR3 comprises 14 residues. DNA of the CDR3: TGTGCCAGCATTGAGAGGAGAGGGAATCAGCCCCAGCATTTT. Its protein product is CASIERRGNQPQHF. The complete variable domain, with remaining parts taken from reference TRBV28 and TRBJ1-5, reads DVKVTQSSRYLVKRTGEKVFLECVQDMDHENMFWYRQDPGLGLRLIYFSYDVKMKEKGDIPEGYSVSREKKERFSLILESASTNQTSMYLCASIERRGNQPQHFGDGTRLSIL.

The chain is built from TRBV27 and TRBJ1-6; the match to TRBD1 covers 10 bases. Germline assignment: CDR1 MNHEY and CDR2 SMNVEV (reference sequence). V trimming: 4 bases; J trimming: 9 bases; junction bases outside the gene matches: 6. The CDR3 length is 15 residues. CDR3 in amino acids: CASSSTGGLASPLHF. CDR3 DNA sequence: TGTGCCAGCAGTTCGACAGGGGGCCTTGCTTCACCCCTCCACTTT.

The chain employs TRBV10-3 and TRBJ2-7, with TRBD1 identical over 7 bases. Trimming took 2 bases from V and 4 from J; bases not matched to a gene: 2. Germline V gene lookup returns CDR1 ENHRY and CDR2 SYGVKD. This CDR3 has 13 amino acids. In nucleotides, the CDR3 is TGTGCCATCAGTGAGAAACAGGGGTACGAGCAGTACTTC. Residues: CAISEKQGYEQYF.

This chain joins TRBV20-1 and TRBJ2-4; 7 bases are a match to TRBD2. CDR1 and CDR2 (germline): DFQATT, SNEGSKA (reference sequence). V dropped 3 bases and J dropped 6; count of bases not matched to a gene: 2. The CDR3 is 12 amino acids. The CDR3 nucleotides read TGCAGTGCTAGTACGGGGGGAAACATTCAGTACTTC. Its translation is CSASTGGNIQYF.

The V gene is TRBV10-3, the J gene TRBJ1-2; D perhaps matches TRBD1 (6 bases). Germline assignment: CDR1 ENHRY and CDR2 SYGVKD. V gave up 5 bases and J gave up 0 bases, with 10 bases separating them. The CDR3 runs 14 residues. CDR3 region: CAISPGQPNYGYTF. CDR3 in DNA: TGTGCCATCAGTCCCGGACAGCCTAACTATGGCTACACCTTC.

The chain recombines TRBV27 with TRBJ1-6, with 11 bases matching TRBD1. This CDR3 region has 15 residues. V was clipped by 6 bases and J by 9 bases; unmatched bases: 7. Germline values: CDR1 MNHEY, CDR2 SMNVEV (reference sequence). The CDR3 DNA sequence: TGTGCCAGCAGAGCTCGCGGGACAGGGGGTTCACCCCTCCACTTT. Protein sequence: CASRARGTGGSPLHF.

The chain joins TRBV5-1 to TRBJ1-3, with no clear D. Germline V gene lookup returns CDR1 SGHRS and CDR2 YFSETQ. The ends were cut back, 2 bases at V and 2 bases at J, with 14 bases in the middle. The CDR3 contains 16 residues. The CDR3 sequence: CASSFIGVAAGNTIYF. CDR3 DNA sequence: TGCGCCAGCAGCTTTATCGGGGTAGCCGCTGGAAACACCATATATTTT. Filled out from reference TRBV5-1 and TRBJ1-3, the complete variable domain reads KAGVTQTPRYLIKTRGQQVTLSCSPISGHRSVSWYQQTPGQGLQFLFEYFSETQRNKGNFPGRFSGRQFSNSRSEMNVSTLELGDSALYLCASSFIGVAAGNTIYFGEGSWLTVV.

V usage is TRBV7-2 and J usage is TRBJ2-5; 10 nucleotides match TRBD1. Germline loops: CDR1 SGHTA, CDR2 FQGNSA. The CDR3 extends over 13 amino acids. V was clipped by 3 bases and J by 11 bases; unmatched bases: 6. CDR3 protein: CASSFRGQGVQYF. The CDR3 DNA reads as TGTGCCAGCAGCTTCCGCGGACAGGGGGTTCAGTACTTC. The full variable domain, rest sourced from reference TRBV7-2 and TRBJ2-5, is GAGVSQSPSNKVTEKGKDVELRCDPISGHTALYWYRQSLGQGLEFLIYFQGNSAPDKSGLPSDRFSAERTGGSVSTLTIQRTQQEDSAVYLCASSFRGQGVQYFGPGTRLLVL.

V is TRBV11-2 and J is TRBJ2-1; D is unresolved. Germline CDR1 and CDR2: SGHAT and FQNNGV. Trimming removed 4 bases from V and 3 bases from J, with 7 bases in between. The length of the CDR3 is 13 residues. CDR3 residues: CASSSRVYNEQFF. CDR3 nucleotides: TGTGCCAGCAGCTCAAGAGTCTACAATGAGCAGTTCTTC.

The DNA for the CDR3 is TGTGCCAGCAGTTTAGAATATCGACGGACCAGGGGCACAGATACGCAGTATTTT. Its translation is CASSLEYRRTRGTDTQYF. The V call is TRBV28, the J call TRBJ2-3; weak D call: TRBD1 (5 bases). The germline CDR1 and CDR2 sequences are MDHEN and SYDVKM. The germline V and J ends were trimmed by 2 bases and 1 base, with 19 bases remaining between them. This CDR3 region has 18 residues.

This chain uses TRBV19 with TRBJ2-7; TRBD1 might be the D (6 bases). V shed 6 bases and J shed 3 bases, with 21 bases lying between them. CDR3 length equals 16 residues. Germline-derived CDR1 and CDR2 are LNHDA and SQIVND (reference sequence). This chain's CDR3 is CASSRVGGQRDYEQYF. CDR3 sequence (DNA): TGTGCCAGTAGCAGGGTTGGTGGACAGAGGGACTACGAGCAGTACTTC. The entire variable domain, with the rest obtained from reference TRBV19 and TRBJ2-7, is as follows: DGGITQSPKYLFRKEGQNVTLSCEQNLNHDAMYWYRQDPGQGLRLIYYSQIVNDFQKGDIAEGYSVSREKKESFPLTVTSAQKNPTAFYLCASSRVGGQRDYEQYFGPGTRLTVT.

The chain has TRBV7-2 and TRBJ1-2, with 7 positions matching TRBD1. The CDR3 is 14 residues long. The germline CDR1 and CDR2 sequences are SGHTA and FQGNSA. Trimming at V came to 5 bases and at J to 7 bases, leaving 10 bases not matched to a gene. The CDR3 loop reads CASSPGDSYGGYTF. DNA for the CDR3: TGTGCCAGCAGCCCAGGGGACAGCTATGGTGGCTACACCTTC.

This rearrangement joins TRBV6-2 or TRBV6-3 to TRBJ2-5; 7 nucleotides line up with TRBD2. J lost 2 bases, V lost 2 bases, and 11 bases had no gene match. This CDR3 is built from 17 residues. Germline V CDR1 and CDR2: MNHEY, SVGEGT. CDR3 coding DNA: TGTGCCAGCAGTTACCTCACTAGCGAGCCCCAGCAAGAGACCCAGTACTTC. Translated, it gives CASSYLTSEPQQETQYF.

The chain links TRBV7-2 to TRBJ2-7; 13 bases align to TRBD2. V lost 5 bases and J lost 5; bases outside the gene matches: 12. The CDR3 has 17 residues. CDR1 is SGHTA and CDR2 is FQGNSA in the germline V gene. The CDR3 bases are TGTGCCAGCAGCCGCCAACGGACTAGCGGGAGCATCCACGAGCAGTACTTC. Its protein product is CASSRQRTSGSIHEQYF.

This clone was seen once. The chain carries TRBV11-3 and TRBJ2-5; the D gene is possibly TRBD2 (5 bases). This CDR3 spans 13 amino acids. In germline, CDR1 is SGHNT, CDR2 YENEEA. The germline V and J ends were trimmed by 5 bases and 5 bases, with 12 bases remaining between them. This CDR3 is CASSPGVGETQYF. The CDR3, as DNA: TGTGCCAGCAGCCCCGGGGTTGGGGAGACCCAGTACTTC.

V is TRBV5-4 and J is TRBJ2-7; 11 bases are a match to TRBD2. In germline, CDR1 is SGHNT, CDR2 YYREEE (reference sequence). With V trimmed by 1 base and J by 0 bases, 6 bases remained unmatched. This CDR3 comprises 17 residues. The CDR3 DNA is TGTGCCAGCAGCTTGCCTAGCGGGGGGTTAAGCTCCTACGAGCAGTACTTC. The encoded protein is CASSLPSGGLSSYEQYF. The full variable domain, in which reference TRBV5-4 and TRBJ2-7 provide the parts outside the CDR3, is ETGVTQSPTHLIKTRGQQVTLRCSSQSGHNTVSWYQQALGQGPQFIFQYYREEENGRGNFPPRFSGLQFPNYSSELNVNALELDDSALYLCASSLPSGGLSSYEQYFGPGTRLTVT.

This clone was observed once. The chain employs TRBV19 and TRBJ2-2; TRBD2 aligns across 16 bases. Germline V gives CDR1 LNHDA, CDR2 SQIVND (reference sequence). Losses at the gene ends were 4 bases for V and 0 bases for J; bases not matched to a gene: 5. CDR3 size: 19 residues. The CDR3 is CASSTTGTSGRANTGELFF. The CDR3 DNA sequence: TGTGCCAGTAGTACAACCGGGACTAGCGGGAGGGCGAACACCGGGGAGCTGTTTTTT.